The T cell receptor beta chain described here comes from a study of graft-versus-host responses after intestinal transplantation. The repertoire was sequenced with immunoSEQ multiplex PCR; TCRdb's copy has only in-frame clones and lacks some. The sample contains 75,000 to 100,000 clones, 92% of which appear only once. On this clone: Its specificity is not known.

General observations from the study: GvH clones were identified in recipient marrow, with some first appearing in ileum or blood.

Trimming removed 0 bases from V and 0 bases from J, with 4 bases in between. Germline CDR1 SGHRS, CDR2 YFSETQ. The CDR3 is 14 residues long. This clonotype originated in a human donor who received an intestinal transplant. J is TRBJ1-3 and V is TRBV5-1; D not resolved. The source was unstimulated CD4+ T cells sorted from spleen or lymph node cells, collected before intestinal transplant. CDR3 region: CASSLDTSGNTIYF. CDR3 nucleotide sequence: TGCGCCAGCAGCTTGGACACCTCTGGAAACACCATATATTTT. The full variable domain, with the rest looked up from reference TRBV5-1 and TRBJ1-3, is KAGVTQTPRYLIKTRGQQVTLSCSPISGHRSVSWYQQTPGQGLQFLFEYFSETQRNKGNFPGRFSGRQFSNSRSEMNVSTLELGDSALYLCASSLDTSGNTIYFGEGSWLTVV.